The 14 T cell receptor beta chains below were found in one sample sequenced in a study of shared clonotypes between healthy human individuals. Clones were sequenced by immunoSEQ multiplex PCR, and TCRdb holds only the in-frame ones, with some missing. The table lists about 460,000 clones, 70% to 80% of them singletons, with 9.5% to 15% in the top ten. The specimen was PBMCs. The receptor set was obtained from a woman in her forties in good health. Some clones in this sample may be carry-over from other donors' samples.

This clone has only one observation. CDR3 sequence: CASSPRQGPAYEQYF. In DNA form, the CDR3 reads TGTGCCAGCAGTCCCAGACAGGGTCCGGCTTACGAGCAGTACTTC. The rearrangement links TRBV27 to TRBJ2-7; 7 bases are a match to TRBD1. CDR1 is MNHEY, CDR2 SMNVEV, per germline (reference sequence). V trimming: 5 bases; J trimming: 4 bases; junction bases outside the gene matches: 11. The CDR3 loop spans 15 amino acids.

The V gene is TRBV28, the J gene TRBJ2-7; D perhaps matches TRBD1 (5 bases). The CDR3 sequence is 11 residues long. The germline V gene has CDR1 MDHEN and CDR2 SYDVKM. Between the trimmed V and J ends, which lost 5 bases and 4 bases, there was a span of 6 bases. This CDR3 is CASSRQYEQYF. CDR3 nucleotides: TGTGCCAGCAGTCGACAGTACGAGCAGTACTTC.

The genes are TRBV5-4 and TRBJ1-4, with 10 bases that match TRBD1. This CDR3 has 15 residues. CDR1 SGHNT and CDR2 YYREEE come from the germline V gene (reference sequence). V lost 4 bases, J lost 10 bases, and 10 bases stayed unmatched. CDR3 protein: CASSEDRGPPRKLFF. The DNA of the CDR3 is TGTGCCAGCAGCGAAGACAGGGGGCCCCCACGAAAACTGTTTTTT.

On this clone: The conserved closing phenylalanine or tryptophan is absent in this CDR3, likely reflecting a read error. V and J are TRBV30 and TRBJ1-1; TRBD1 might be the D (6 bases). The ends were cut back, 8 bases at V and 0 bases at J, with 19 bases in the middle. The CDR3 loop spans 15 amino acids. Germline-derived CDR1 and CDR2 are GTSNPN and SVGIG (reference sequence). CDR3 protein: CARSGAQGMNTEAFC. The CDR3 nucleotides are TGTGCCCGGTCCGGGGCACAGGGAATGAACACTGAAGCTTTCTGT.

V usage is TRBV7-6 and J usage is TRBJ1-1; 7 nucleotides agree with TRBD1. Trimming at V came to 5 bases and at J to 6 bases, leaving 6 bases not matched to a gene. CDR3 size: 13 residues. Germline values: CDR1 SGHVS, CDR2 FNYEAQ. This chain's CDR3 is CASSARQGAEAFF. The CDR3 DNA reads as TGTGCCAGCAGCGCTAGACAGGGCGCTGAAGCTTTCTTT.

The chain employs TRBV4-3 and TRBJ2-7, with a possible D match to TRBD1 (5 bases). V lost 4 bases and J lost 0, with 7 bases in between. CDR3 length: 13 residues. CDR1 and CDR2 (germline): LGHNA, YSLEER. The DNA of the CDR3 is TGCGCCAGCAGCCCCGGACACTCCTACGAGCAGTACTTC. It translates to CASSPGHSYEQYF.

This clone was recorded only once. This chain links TRBV7-9 with TRBJ1-1, with TRBD1 identical over 11 bases. CDR1 is SEHNR and CDR2 is FQNEAQ in the germline V gene (reference sequence). The CDR3 length is 15 residues. Unmatched junction bases numbered 8, after V lost 8 bases and J lost 3 bases. The DNA for the CDR3 is TGTGCCAGCGGACAGGGGGCAGTTGTTTACACTGAAGCTTTCTTT. Amino acids: CASGQGAVVYTEAFF.

For this clone: This likely traces to a read error, being one base from a far larger clone. Since the CDR3 does not end with the conserved phenylalanine or tryptophan, this likely comes from a read error. This chain uses TRBV7-7 with TRBJ2-7, with D unresolved. CDR3 size: 13 residues. Germline V lookup: CDR1 SSHAT, CDR2 FNYEAQ (reference sequence). Trimming left V 1 base short and J 5 bases short, with 9 bases between. In nucleotides, the CDR3 is TGTGCCAGCAGCTTAGATCGTTATGACGAGCAGTACTCC. Translated: CASSLDRYDEQYS.

V is TRBV28 and J is TRBJ1-5; D perhaps matches TRBD1 (6 bases). Germline loops: CDR1 MDHEN, CDR2 SYDVKM. Trimming shortened V by 4 bases and J by 3 bases, and 13 bases separated the two germline ends. The CDR3 is 15 amino acids. The CDR3 reads CASSSGGGLNQPQHF. The CDR3, as DNA: TGTGCCAGCAGTTCCGGGGGGGGCCTCAATCAGCCCCAGCATTTT. Full variable domain (rest looked up from reference TRBV28 and TRBJ1-5): DVKVTQSSRYLVKRTGEKVFLECVQDMDHENMFWYRQDPGLGLRLIYFSYDVKMKEKGDIPEGYSVSREKKERFSLILESASTNQTSMYLCASSSGGGLNQPQHFGDGTRLSIL.

This clone was counted ten times or more. The CDR3 region is CATSKGLAGVSYEQYF. DNA for the CDR3: TGTGCCACCAGCAAAGGACTAGCGGGAGTATCCTACGAGCAGTACTTC. This chain connects TRBV15 to TRBJ2-7; TRBD2 matches 13 bases. V lost 4 bases to trimming and J lost 1 base; unmatched junction nucleotides: 4. The CDR3 is made up of 16 amino acids. Germline loops: CDR1 LNHNV, CDR2 YYDKDF (reference sequence).

This chain connects TRBV7-8 to TRBJ2-1; D is possibly TRBD2 (6 bases). The V and J ends lost 0 bases and 4 bases respectively, with 7 bases between them. The germline gives CDR1 SGHVS, CDR2 FQNEAQ. The CDR3 sequence is 14 residues long. DNA of the CDR3: TGTGCCAGCAGCTTAGCGGAGGGGTACAATGAGCAGTTCTTC. Translated, it gives CASSLAEGYNEQFF.

V is TRBV5-1 and J is TRBJ2-7; D is perhaps TRBD1 (6 bases). This CDR3 contains 14 residues. V shed 0 bases and J shed 6 bases, with 13 bases lying between them. Germline V gives CDR1 SGHRS, CDR2 YFSETQ. CDR3 DNA sequence: TGCGCCAGCAGCTTGGGACAGGCCATGGGCGAGCAGTACTTC. This gives the protein CASSLGQAMGEQYF.

Comments on this clone: Since a far larger clone is one base different, this is likely a read error. This specimen includes other DNA sequences encoding the same CDR3. CDR3 residues: CASSPRPGLNTEAFF. The CDR3 DNA reads as TGTGCCAGCAGCCCTCGCCCCGGGCTGAACACTGAAGCTTTCTTC. The V call is TRBV9, the J call TRBJ1-1; no clear D. Per the germline V gene, CDR1 is SGDLS and CDR2 is YYNGEE. The CDR3 length is 15 residues.

The J gene is TRBJ2-2, the V gene TRBV2; a possible D gene is TRBD2 (6 bases). Trimming cost V 5 bases and J 6 bases, with 13 bases left between them. From germline, CDR1 is SNHLY and CDR2 FYNNEI. The CDR3 is made up of 14 amino acids. This CDR3 is CASSQGLQSGELFF. For the CDR3, the DNA is TGTGCCAGCAGTCAGGGACTCCAGTCCGGGGAGCTGTTTTTT.